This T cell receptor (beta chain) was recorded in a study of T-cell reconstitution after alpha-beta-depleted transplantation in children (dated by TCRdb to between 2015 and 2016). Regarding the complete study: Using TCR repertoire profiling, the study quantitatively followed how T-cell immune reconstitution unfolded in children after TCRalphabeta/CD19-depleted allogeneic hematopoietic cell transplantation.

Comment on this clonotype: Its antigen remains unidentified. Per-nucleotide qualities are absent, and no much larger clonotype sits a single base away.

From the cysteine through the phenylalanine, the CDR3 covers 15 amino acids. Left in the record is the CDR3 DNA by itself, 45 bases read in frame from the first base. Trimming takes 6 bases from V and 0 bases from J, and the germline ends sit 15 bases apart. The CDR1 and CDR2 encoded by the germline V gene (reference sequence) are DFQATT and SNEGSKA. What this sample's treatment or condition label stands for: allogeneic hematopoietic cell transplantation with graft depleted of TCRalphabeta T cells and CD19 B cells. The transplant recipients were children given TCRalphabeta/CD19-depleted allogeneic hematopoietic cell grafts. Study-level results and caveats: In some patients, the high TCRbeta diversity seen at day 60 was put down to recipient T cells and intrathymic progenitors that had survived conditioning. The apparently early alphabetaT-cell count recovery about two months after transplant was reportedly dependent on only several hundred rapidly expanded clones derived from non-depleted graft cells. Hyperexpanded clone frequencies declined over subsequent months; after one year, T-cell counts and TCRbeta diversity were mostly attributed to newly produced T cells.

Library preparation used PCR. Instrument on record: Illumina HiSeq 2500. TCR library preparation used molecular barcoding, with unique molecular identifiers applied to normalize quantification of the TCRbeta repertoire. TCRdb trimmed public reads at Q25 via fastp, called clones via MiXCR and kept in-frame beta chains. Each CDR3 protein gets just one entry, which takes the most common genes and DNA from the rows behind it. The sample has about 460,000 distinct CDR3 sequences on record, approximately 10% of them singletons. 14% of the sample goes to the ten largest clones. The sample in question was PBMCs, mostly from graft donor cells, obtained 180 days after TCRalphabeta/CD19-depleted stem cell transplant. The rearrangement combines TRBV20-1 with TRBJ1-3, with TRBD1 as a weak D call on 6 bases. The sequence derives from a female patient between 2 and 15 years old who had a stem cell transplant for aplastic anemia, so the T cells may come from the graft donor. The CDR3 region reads CSAGRGAGSGNTIYF. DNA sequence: TGCAGTGCCGGGCGGGGGGCCGGCTCTGGAAACACCATATATTTT.